These T cell receptor beta chains were read from a single sample in a study of shared clonotypes between healthy human individuals. Clones were read by immunoSEQ multiplex PCR, and TCRdb kept only the in-frame ones, dropping some. The data show roughly 770,000 clones, about 96% seen once. The sample taken for sequencing was naive CD8+ T cells sorted from blood. These receptors all come from a man aged 30 to 39 in good health. The CDR3 runs from the conserved cysteine through the conserved F or W. The order of the fields is clone size, J gene, D gene, V gene, CDR3 DNA, CDR3 protein. The D gene is left open where the match is weak. Clone sizes are given selectively: once, few, many, or a class where the clone is expanded.

- TRBJ2-1 - TRBV9 TGTGCCAGCAGCCCAGGGGGAGGGGGATTCAATGAGCAGTTCTTC CASSPGGGGFNEQFF
few TRBJ1-2 - TRBV4-1 TGCGCCAGCAGCCAAGCAAGGGATGGCTACACCTTC CASSQARDGYTF
- TRBJ2-1 TRBD2 TRBV5-6 TGTGCCAGCAGCTTTGGACTAGGAGAGAGTGAGCAGTTCTTC CASSFGLGESEQFF
- TRBJ1-1 - TRBV28 TGTGCCAGCAGTTTTGGGACCGCGTCGACTGAAGCTTTCTTT CASSFGTASTEAFF
- TRBJ1-1 TRBD1 TRBV14 TGTGCCAGCAGCCTCTCCGGGACAGGGGGACGGACGGACACTGAAGCTTTCTTT CASSLSGTGGRTDTEAFF
once TRBJ2-7 TRBD1 TRBV5-1 TGCGCCAGCAGCCCCTTACAGGGGCCCACCTACGAGCAGTACTTC CASSPLQGPTYEQYF
- TRBJ2-1 - TRBV7-6 TGTGCCAGCAGCCGGATAGGACAGCAGGGTGAGCAGTTCTTC CASSRIGQQGEQFF
- TRBJ1-2 - TRBV27 TGTGCCAGCAGTCCATCTCCGGAACGGAATGGCTACACCTTC CASSPSPERNGYTF
- TRBJ2-1 - TRBV5-1 TGCGCCAGCAGCTTGGCCAGGGATGAGCAGTTCTTC CASSLARDEQFF
- TRBJ2-7 TRBD2 TRBV29-1 TGCAGCGTTCGGGGGGGCTACGAGCAGTACTTC CSVRGGYEQYF
once TRBJ1-2 - TRBV7-9 TGTGCCAGCAGCTTAAGCAGCGGCAACACCTTC CASSLSSGNTF
- TRBJ2-2 TRBD2 TRBV19 TGTGCCAGTAGTAGGTTTGATTTAGCGGGAGAACCCGGGGAGCTGTTTTTT CASSRFDLAGEPGELFF
- TRBJ2-7 - TRBV30 TGTGCCTCTCACCGGCGACTCTCGTACGAGCAGTACTTC CASHRRLSYEQYF
- TRBJ2-7 TRBD2 TRBV7-9 TGTGCCAGCAGCTTAGCGAGGGGACTAGGGCGTTACGAGCAGTACTTC CASSLARGLGRYEQYF
- TRBJ2-3 TRBD2 TRBV4-3 TGCGCCAGCAGCCAAGAGGCTAGCGGGCAGGGAGATACGCAGTATTTT CASSQEASGQGDTQYF
- TRBJ2-1 TRBD1 TRBV9 TGTGCCAGCAGCGGCCGGGACAGGGAAATTGATGAGCAGTTCTTC CASSGRDREIDEQFF
- TRBJ2-1 - TRBV5-1 TGCGCCAGCAGTTTGACTAGATTCGCCAATGAGCAGTTCTTC CASSLTRFANEQFF
- TRBJ1-5 - TRBV6-1 TGTGCCAGCAGTGAAAGTTCATGGGGGGGCAGGCAGCCCCAGCATTTT CASSESSWGGRQPQHF
- TRBJ2-1 TRBD2 TRBV7-9 TGTGCCACGGAACCTAGCGGGGATTACAATGAGCAGTTCTTC CATEPSGDYNEQFF
- TRBJ2-7 - TRBV28 TGTGCCAGCAGTTTATTCGGAGGGAGCGCACACGAGCAGTACTTC CASSLFGGSAHEQYF
- TRBJ1-2 TRBD1 TRBV29-1 TGCAGCGTTGACGGACAGGGGCCGGTCCTCTATGGCTACACCTTC CSVDGQGPVLYGYTF
- TRBJ2-3 - TRBV5-4 TGTGCCAGCAGCAAGACGATTGGAGGCACAGATACGCAGTATTTT CASSKTIGGTDTQYF
once TRBJ2-1 - TRBV5-4 TGTGCCAGCAGCTCTAGAGGGAATGAGCAGTTCTTC CASSSRGNEQFF
once TRBJ2-7 - TRBV7-2 TGTGCCAGCAGTGGTAATTACGAGCAGTACTTC CASSGNYEQYF
- TRBJ1-5 - TRBV7-9 TGTGCCAGCAGCTTAGGGGGGGGATATCAGCCCCAGCATTTT CASSLGGGYQPQHF